A single sample gave rise to the 6 T cell receptor beta chains below, sequenced in a study of blood T cell repertoires in COVID-19. Generated by immunoSEQ multiplex PCR, the TCRdb table keeps only in-frame clones and is missing some. The table records about 130,000 clones, roughly four fifths of them present only once. The sequenced material came from peripheral blood. The receptors stem from a human donor in a cohort sampled during active COVID-19.

This sequence joins TRBV9 and TRBJ2-7; D is uncertain. Between the trimmed V and J ends, which lost 3 bases and 3 bases, there was a span of 10 bases. The CDR3 is 13 amino acids. The germline V gene encodes CDR1 SGDLS and CDR2 YYNGEE. CDR3: CASSANSNYEQYF. The CDR3 DNA reads as TGTGCCAGCAGCGCCAACTCGAACTACGAGCAGTACTTC.

This chain joins TRBV10-2 and TRBJ2-7, with 8 bases lining up with TRBD1. CDR3 size: 14 residues. Germline trimming cut 8 bases from V and 2 bases from J; bases unmatched to any gene: 8. Germline assignment: CDR1 WSHSY and CDR2 SAAADI. DNA for the CDR3: TGCGCCAGCCACAAGGGACAGGTCCCCTACGAGCAGTACTTC. Translating it yields CASHKGQVPYEQYF.

The J gene is TRBJ2-7, the V gene TRBV3-1 (or the pseudogene TRBV3-2); TRBD1 might be the D (6 bases). V was cut by 1 base and J by 6 bases, with 10 bases left in between. The CDR3 is made up of 13 amino acids. Germline values: CDR1 LGHDT, CDR2 YNNKEL (reference sequence). The CDR3 coding sequence is TGTGCCAGCAGCCAAGGGGACACGGGCGAGCAGTACTTC. Translating it yields CASSQGDTGEQYF.

The sample holds a few counts of this clone. The rearrangement joins TRBV19 to TRBJ1-2, with D possibly TRBD1 on 6 matching bases. V lost 11 bases to trimming and J lost 4 bases, with 20 bases between them. The V gene's germline CDR1 is LNHDA and CDR2 SQIVND (reference sequence). There are 14 residues in the CDR3. CDR3 in DNA: TGTGCCTCCAAACAGGGAACCAGACTCTATGGCTACACCTTC. As protein: CASKQGTRLYGYTF.

The gene calls are TRBV7-9 and TRBJ2-2; D ambiguous. The V end lost 5 bases, the J end lost 8 bases, and 15 bases lay between the germline ends. This CDR3 comprises 14 residues. From germline, CDR1 is SEHNR and CDR2 FQNEAQ (reference sequence). This CDR3 reads CASSLPTSAGELFF. For the CDR3, the DNA is TGTGCCAGCAGCCTCCCGACCAGCGCGGGGGAGCTGTTTTTT.

The CDR3 sequence is CASKGLNSNQPQHF. In DNA form, the CDR3 reads TGTGCCAGTAAGGGGCTGAATAGCAATCAGCCCCAGCATTTT. The chain uses TRBV19 and TRBJ1-5; tentatively, D is TRBD1 (5 bases). Looked up from germline, CDR1 is LNHDA and CDR2 is SQIVND (reference sequence). This CDR3 region has 14 residues. The V end was cut by 7 bases, the J end by 0 bases, with 10 bases between. Together with reference TRBV19 and TRBJ1-5, the CDR3 gives the full variable domain: DGGITQSPKYLFRKEGQNVTLSCEQNLNHDAMYWYRQDPGQGLRLIYYSQIVNDFQKGDIAEGYSVSREKKESFPLTVTSAQKNPTAFYLCASKGLNSNQPQHFGDGTRLSIL.